A selection of T cell receptor beta chains follows, all from one sample in a study of OX40 agonist ivuxolimab in advanced cancers. Sequencing used immunoSEQ multiplex PCR; TCRdb keeps in-frame clones, though not all of them. Of roughly 18,000 clones detected, around 86% appear once; the ten largest clones hold approximately 32%. The sample here was CD4+ or CD8+ T cells sorted from blood, taken in a trial of the OX40 agonist ivuxolimab. These TCRs come from an adult with an advanced solid tumor such as melanoma, head and neck, liver or kidney cancer. CDR3s include the opening cysteine and the closing phenylalanine or tryptophan. The D gene is left open where the match is weak. Clone size appears in some rows only: once, few, many, or a class for an expanded clone.

d_gene	abundance	j_gene	v_gene	CDR3aa	CDR3nt
NA	NA	TRBJ1-5	TRBV27	CASSPDNSPNQPQHF	TGTGCCAGCAGCCCGGATAACAGCCCCAATCAGCCCCAGCATTTT
NA	NA	TRBJ2-3	TRBV11-2	CASSLEVSGSTDTQYF	TGTGCCAGCAGCTTAGAGGTTAGCGGTAGCACAGATACGCAGTATTTT
NA	NA	TRBJ1-1	TRBV27	CASSLRGSTEAFF	TGTGCCAGCAGTTTAAGGGGAAGCACTGAAGCTTTCTTT
NA	once	TRBJ2-7	TRBV18	CASSPIRDGKREQYF	TGTGCCAGCTCACCTATTCGGGACGGGAAGAGAGAGCAGTACTTC
TRBD1	NA	TRBJ1-4	TRBV27	CASSPGTGRIQLFF	TGTGCCAGCAGCCCCGGGACAGGGAGAATCCAACTGTTTTTT
NA	once	TRBJ2-3	TRBV6-1	CATWTDTDTQYF	TGTGCCACTTGGACAGACACAGATACGCAGTATTTT
NA	NA	TRBJ1-4	TRBV19	CASSTGGEKLFF	TGTGCCAGTAGTACGGGAGGTGAAAAACTGTTTTTT
TRBD2	once	TRBJ2-1	TRBV7-9	CASSSTSGAYEQFF	TGTGCCAGCAGCTCCACTAGCGGGGCCTATGAGCAGTTCTTC
NA	NA	TRBJ2-7	TRBV5-5	CASSLYELTEEQYF	TGTGCCAGCAGCTTGTATGAACTCACCGAGGAGCAGTACTTC
TRBD2	NA	TRBJ2-3	TRBV9	CASSVEVAGGPDTQYF	TGTGCCAGCAGCGTAGAGGTAGCGGGAGGGCCAGATACGCAGTATTTT
NA	NA	TRBJ2-7	TRBV13	CASSLGRVGSYEQYF	TGTGCCAGCAGCTTGGGCAGGGTTGGATCCTACGAGCAGTACTTC
NA	NA	TRBJ1-2	TRBV30	CAWSLTGSDGYTF	TGTGCCTGGAGTCTAACAGGGTCGGATGGCTACACCTTC
TRBD1	NA	TRBJ2-7	TRBV5-6	CASSFLQGAFYEQYF	TGTGCCAGCAGCTTCTTGCAGGGGGCTTTCTACGAGCAGTACTTC
NA	NA	TRBJ2-1	TRBV5-1	CASSSASDEQFF	TGCGCCAGCAGCTCGGCCTCCGATGAGCAGTTCTTC
NA	NA	TRBJ2-7	TRBV6-5	CASSRLGGRHNEQYF	TGTGCCAGCAGTCGTCTGGGGGGGCGCCACAACGAGCAGTACTTC
NA	medium-sized	TRBJ2-7	TRBV28	CASSLLRGYYEQYF	TGTGCCAGCAGTTTATTACGGGGATACTACGAGCAGTACTTC
TRBD2	NA	TRBJ2-2	TRBV6-5	CASSYEAGVTGELFF	TGTGCCAGCAGTTACGAAGCGGGAGTTACCGGGGAGCTGTTTTTT
TRBD2	medium-sized	TRBJ2-1	TRBV9	CASSPSGSGNNEQFF	TGTGCCAGCAGTCCTAGCGGGAGTGGGAACAATGAGCAGTTCTTC
NA	NA	TRBJ2-2	TRBV9	CASSEFGGVLAGELFF	TGTGCCAGCAGCGAGTTTGGGGGAGTGCTGGCCGGGGAGCTGTTTTTT
NA	NA	TRBJ2-2	TRBV19	CASSILQGRELFF	TGTGCCAGTAGTATATTACAGGGCCGGGAGCTGTTTTTT
TRBD2	NA	TRBJ2-3	TRBV7-3	CASSLLAGVGDTQYF	TGTGCCAGCAGCTTACTAGCGGGAGTGGGAGATACGCAGTATTTT